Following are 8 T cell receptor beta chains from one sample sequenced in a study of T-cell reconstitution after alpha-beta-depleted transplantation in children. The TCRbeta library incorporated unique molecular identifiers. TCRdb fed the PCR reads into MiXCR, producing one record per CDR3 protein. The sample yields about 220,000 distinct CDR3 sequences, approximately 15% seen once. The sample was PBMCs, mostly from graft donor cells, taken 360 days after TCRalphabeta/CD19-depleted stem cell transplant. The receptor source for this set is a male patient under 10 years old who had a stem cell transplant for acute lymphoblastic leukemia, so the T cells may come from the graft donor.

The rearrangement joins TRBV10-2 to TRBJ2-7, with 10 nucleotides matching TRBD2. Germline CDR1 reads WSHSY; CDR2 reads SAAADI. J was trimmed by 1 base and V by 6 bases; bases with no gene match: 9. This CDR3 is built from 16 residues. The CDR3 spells CASREFSGGLSYEQYF. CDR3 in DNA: TGCGCCAGCAGGGAATTTAGCGGGGGGCTTTCCTACGAGCAGTACTTC.

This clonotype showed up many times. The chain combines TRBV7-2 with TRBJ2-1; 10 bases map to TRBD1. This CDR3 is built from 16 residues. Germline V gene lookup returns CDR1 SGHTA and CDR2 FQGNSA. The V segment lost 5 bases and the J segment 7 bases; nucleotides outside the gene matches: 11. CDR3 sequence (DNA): TGTGCCAGCAGCCCTGAAGGGACAGGGGCTAGGAATGAGCAGTTCTTC. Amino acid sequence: CASSPEGTGARNEQFF.

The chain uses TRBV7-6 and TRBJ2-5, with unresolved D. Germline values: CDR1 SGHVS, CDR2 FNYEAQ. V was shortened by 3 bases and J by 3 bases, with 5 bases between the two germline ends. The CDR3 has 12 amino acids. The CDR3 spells CASSFLKETQYF. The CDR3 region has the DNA TGTGCCAGCAGCTTCTTGAAAGAGACCCAGTACTTC.

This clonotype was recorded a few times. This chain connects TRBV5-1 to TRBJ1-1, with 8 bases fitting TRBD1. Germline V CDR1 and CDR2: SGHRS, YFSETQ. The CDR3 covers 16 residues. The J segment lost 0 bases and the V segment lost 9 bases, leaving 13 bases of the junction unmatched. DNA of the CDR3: TGCGCCACCAAGGACAGGGCAGGGGATATGAACACTGAAGCTTTCTTT. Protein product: CATKDRAGDMNTEAFF.

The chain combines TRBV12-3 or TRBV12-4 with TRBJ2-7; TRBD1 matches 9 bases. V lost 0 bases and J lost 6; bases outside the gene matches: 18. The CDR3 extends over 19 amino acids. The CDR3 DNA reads TGTGCCAGCAGTTTAGCGCTGGGACAGGGTTTGGGAAAAAGCGGCGAGCAGTACTTC. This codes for CASSLALGQGLGKSGEQYF.

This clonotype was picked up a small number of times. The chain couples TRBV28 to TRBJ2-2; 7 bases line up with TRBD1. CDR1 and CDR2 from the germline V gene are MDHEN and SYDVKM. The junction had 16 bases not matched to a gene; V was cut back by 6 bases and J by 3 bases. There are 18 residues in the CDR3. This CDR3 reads CASSHLVGTVSYTGELFF. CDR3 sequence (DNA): TGTGCCAGCAGCCATCTCGTGGGGACAGTTTCATACACCGGGGAGCTGTTTTTT.

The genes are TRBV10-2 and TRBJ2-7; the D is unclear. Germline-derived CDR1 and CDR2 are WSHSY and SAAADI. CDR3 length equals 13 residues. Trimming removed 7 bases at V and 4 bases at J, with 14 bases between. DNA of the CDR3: TGCGCCAGCATGGATACTGGTGATTACGAGCAGTACTTC. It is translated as CASMDTGDYEQYF.

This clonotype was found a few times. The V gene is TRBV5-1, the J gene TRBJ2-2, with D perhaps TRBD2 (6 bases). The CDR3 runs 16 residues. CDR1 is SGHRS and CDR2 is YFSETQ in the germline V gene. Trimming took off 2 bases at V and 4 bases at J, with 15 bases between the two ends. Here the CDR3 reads CASSFGERASTGELFF. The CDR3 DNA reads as TGCGCCAGCAGCTTTGGGGAGCGGGCCTCCACCGGGGAGCTGTTTTTT. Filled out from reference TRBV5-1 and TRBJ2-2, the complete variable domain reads KAGVTQTPRYLIKTRGQQVTLSCSPISGHRSVSWYQQTPGQGLQFLFEYFSETQRNKGNFPGRFSGRQFSNSRSEMNVSTLELGDSALYLCASSFGERASTGELFFGEGSRLTVL.